A selection of T cell receptor beta chains follows, all from one sample in a study of cytomegalovirus exposure and HLA in healthy donors. The protocol was immunoSEQ multiplex PCR, while the TCRdb copy is restricted to in-frame clones and leaves out a portion. Among under 150,000 clones, approximately 72% were seen once, and the ten largest hold around 2.6%. Sequencing was carried out using PBMCs. These receptors originate from a human donor in good health. CDR3s include the opening cysteine and the closing phenylalanine or tryptophan. The D gene is left open where the match is weak. Expanded clones get a size class; other rows say once, few or many, or leave the size out.

V gene,D gene,J gene,clone size,CDR3 protein,CDR3 DNA
TRBV9,-,TRBJ2-1,-,CASSVASPPDEQFF,TGTGCCAGCAGCGTAGCTAGCCCTCCCGATGAGCAGTTCTTC
TRBV19,-,TRBJ2-1,once,CASSQGGWNEQFF,TGTGCCAGTAGTCAGGGAGGTTGGAATGAGCAGTTCTTC
TRBV11-2,TRBD2,TRBJ2-7,-,CASSTISGRARYEQYF,TGTGCCAGCAGCACCATCAGCGGGAGGGCCAGATACGAGCAGTACTTC
TRBV7-9,-,TRBJ2-3,-,CASSLTGGQSADTQYF,TGTGCCAGCAGCTTAACGGGTGGACAGTCCGCAGATACGCAGTATTTT
TRBV6-1,-,TRBJ1-4,-,CASSEVAPNEKLFF,TGTGCCAGCAGTGAGGTCGCGCCTAATGAAAAACTGTTTTTT
TRBV18,-,TRBJ1-1,-,CASSPSTLGKGGTEAFF,TGTGCCAGCTCACCATCAACCCTAGGGAAGGGCGGGACTGAAGCTTTCTTT
TRBV5-1,TRBD1,TRBJ2-5,few,CASSSLFSGQGGETQYF,TGCGCCAGCAGCTCCTTGTTTTCGGGACAGGGGGGGGAGACCCAGTACTTC
TRBV18,TRBD2,TRBJ2-1,-,CASSPRSPAGGVVNEQFF,TGTGCCAGCTCACCACGGAGTCCAGCGGGAGGGGTGGTCAATGAGCAGTTCTTC
TRBV5-6,TRBD1,TRBJ1-4,few,CASRKQGALTNEKLFF,TGTGCCAGCAGGAAACAGGGGGCTCTAACTAATGAAAAACTGTTTTTT
TRBV27,TRBD1,TRBJ1-6,-,CASSWQGASNSPLHF,TGTGCCAGCAGTTGGCAGGGGGCAAGTAATTCACCCCTCCACTTT
TRBV25-1,-,TRBJ2-7,-,CATLRGDYEQYF,TGTGCCACACTTCGAGGAGACTACGAGCAGTACTTC
TRBV25-1,-,TRBJ2-2,few,CASSEYPSTGELFF,TGTGCCAGCAGTGAATATCCCTCGACCGGGGAGCTGTTTTTT
TRBV4-2,-,TRBJ1-2,-,CASSQEEAEIYGYTF,TGTGCCAGCAGCCAAGAGGAGGCAGAGATCTATGGCTACACCTTC
TRBV4-3,-,TRBJ2-7,-,CASSQGTQSSYEQYF,TGCGCCAGCAGCCAAGGGACTCAGAGCTCCTACGAGCAGTACTTC
TRBV6-5,TRBD1,TRBJ2-7,-,CASSRSTGTSNEQYF,TGTGCCAGCAGTCGGTCGACAGGGACAAGCAACGAGCAGTACTTC
TRBV7-9,-,TRBJ2-7,-,CSSSLDASYEQYF,TGTTCCAGCAGCTTAGACGCCAGCTACGAGCAGTACTTC
TRBV7-3,-,TRBJ2-3,-,CASSPKGGGGETQYF,TGTGCCAGCAGCCCTAAGGGGGGCGGGGGAGAAACGCAGTATTTT
TRBV27,-,TRBJ2-5,-,CASSPPGVLETQYF,TGTGCCAGCAGTCCTCCCGGGGTATTGGAGACCCAGTACTTC
TRBV5-1,-,TRBJ1-6,-,CASSLSRAGNSPLHF,TGCGCCAGCAGCTTGTCCAGGGCCGGTAATTCACCCCTCCACTTT
TRBV10-3,TRBD2,TRBJ2-5,few,CATCAGGPQETQYF,TGTGCCACCTGTGCGGGGGGCCCCCAAGAGACCCAGTACTTC
TRBV29-1,TRBD1,TRBJ2-3,-,CSVNRGPKLTDTQYF,TGCAGCGTGAACAGGGGGCCGAAGTTAACAGATACGCAGTATTTT
TRBV6-5,TRBD1,TRBJ1-6,-,CASSRDSNSPLHF,TGTGCCAGCAGCCGGGACAGCAATTCACCCCTCCACTTT